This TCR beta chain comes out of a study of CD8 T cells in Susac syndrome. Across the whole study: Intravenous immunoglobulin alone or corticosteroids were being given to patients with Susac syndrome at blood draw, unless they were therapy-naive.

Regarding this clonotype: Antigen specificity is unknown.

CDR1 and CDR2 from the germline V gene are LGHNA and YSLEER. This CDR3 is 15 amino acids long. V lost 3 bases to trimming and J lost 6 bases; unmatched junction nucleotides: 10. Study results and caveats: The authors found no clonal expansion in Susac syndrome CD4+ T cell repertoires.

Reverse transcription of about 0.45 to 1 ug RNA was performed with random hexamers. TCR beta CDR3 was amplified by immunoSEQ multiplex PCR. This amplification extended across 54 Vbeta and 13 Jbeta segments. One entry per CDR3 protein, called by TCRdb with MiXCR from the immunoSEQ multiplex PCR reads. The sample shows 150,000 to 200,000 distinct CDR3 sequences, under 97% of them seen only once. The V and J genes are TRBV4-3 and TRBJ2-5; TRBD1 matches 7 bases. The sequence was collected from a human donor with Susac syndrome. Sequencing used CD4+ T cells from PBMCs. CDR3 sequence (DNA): TGCGCCAGCAGCCAGTTTCGACAGGGTATGAAGACCCAGTACTTC. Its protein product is CASSQFRQGMKTQYF.